What follows is one T cell receptor beta chain and its context. As yet, its antigen is unknown. CD45RO-negative CD8 cells positively selected for CCR7 made up the naive population, which excluded terminally differentiated effector memory CD45RA+ cells. Recent acute infections and vaccinations were absent in the healthy HIV-negative adult donors. This entry belongs to a study of shared clonotypes between healthy human individuals. General study points: The genetic and exposure-history diversity represented was limited by few donors.

The assay was immunoSEQ multiplex PCR, and TCRdb's table has in-frame clones only and misses some. This sample has fewer than 700,000 clones, with about 95% found just once. Trimming removed 2 bases from V and 8 bases from J; junction bases left unmatched: 6. The V gene's germline CDR1 is SNHLY and CDR2 FYNNEI. The CDR3 covers 15 residues. The V gene is TRBV2, the J gene TRBJ2-1, with 10 bases that match TRBD2. This clonotype originated in a woman in her thirties in good health. The sequenced sample consisted of naive CD8+ T cells sorted from blood. The CDR3: CASSELASGRHEQFF. Here the CDR3 DNA reads TGTGCCAGCAGTGAATTGGCTAGCGGGAGACATGAGCAGTTCTTC. Combining the CDR3 with reference TRBV2 and TRBJ2-1 gives the whole variable domain EPEVTQTPSHQVTQMGQEVILRCVPISNHLYFYWYRQILGQKVEFLVSFYNNEISEKSEIFDDQFSVERPDGSNFTLKIRSTKLEDSAMYFCASSELASGRHEQFFGPGTRLTVL.